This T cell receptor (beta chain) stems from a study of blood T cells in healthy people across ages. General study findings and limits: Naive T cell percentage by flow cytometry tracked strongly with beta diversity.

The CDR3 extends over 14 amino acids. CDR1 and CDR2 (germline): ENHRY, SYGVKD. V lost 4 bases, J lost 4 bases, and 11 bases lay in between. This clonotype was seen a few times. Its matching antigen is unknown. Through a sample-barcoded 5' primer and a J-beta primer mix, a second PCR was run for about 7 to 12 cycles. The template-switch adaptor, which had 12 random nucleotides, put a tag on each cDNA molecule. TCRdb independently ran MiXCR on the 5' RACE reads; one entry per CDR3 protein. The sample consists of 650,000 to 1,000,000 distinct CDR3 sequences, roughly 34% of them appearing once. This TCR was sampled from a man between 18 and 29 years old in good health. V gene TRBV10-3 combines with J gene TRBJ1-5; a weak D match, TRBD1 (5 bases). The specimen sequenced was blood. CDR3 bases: TGTGCCATCAGTGGCGACAGCCGGAATCAGCCCCAGCATTTT. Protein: CAISGDSRNQPQHF.